This T cell receptor beta chain is drawn from a study of cytotoxic CD8 clonotypes in ibrutinib-treated CLL (dated by TCRdb to about 2021). For context, the study as a whole: The cohort was composed of some twelve relapsed/refractory and roughly 15 treatment-naive patients; IGHV unmutated status was identified in some 17 patients. Responses were partial in roughly 25 patients and complete in 2; after median roughly 69 months follow-up, approximately 15 stayed in remission and some twelve progressed. Response samples were obtained after a median of around 11 months of treatment, with a range of about 6 to 40 months. Samples averaged roughly 280,000 productive templates and approximately 100,000 productive rearrangements. Longitudinal samples were obtainable from 26 of the 86 participants in the trial. Cryopreserved peripheral blood mononuclear cells were collected before treatment, at response, and at either disease progression or sustained remission.

For TCR beta library preparation, roughly 1.8 micrograms of genomic DNA was extracted from cryopreserved PBMCs. Longitudinal blood samples from CLL patients receiving ibrutinib monotherapy were subjected to high-throughput TCR beta sequencing. Patients were enrolled in a phase 2 open-label single-center ibrutinib monotherapy trial. Each clonotype received, on average, around 10x coverage in deep resolution sequencing performed on a MiSeq, where the target depth lay between 1 in 1 million and 1 in 200,000 T cells. The immunoSEQ hsTCRB Kit was used to generate TCR beta libraries. Turning to the authors' computational methods: The data were analyzed with ImmunoSEQ Analyzer and ImmunoSEQ Data Assistant, and V, D and J gene assignments followed IMGT definitions. Clonality, with values ranging from 0 to 1, was calculated as one minus the normalized Shannon entropy of productive rearrangement frequencies. Public clonotype analysis was restricted to overrepresented clonotypes comprising at least 0.05% of each patient's repertoire. Approximately 13 age-matched healthy donor repertoires from immuneACCESS served as clonality controls. TCRdb re-hosts the immuneACCESS table, in-frame sequences only. Its copies lack some clones; in the studies checked, an unresolved V gene accounts for under half of them, and the cause for the rest is not known. The V and J calls and clone size are taken from that table; D and trimming were inferred from the DNA. The sample records some 17,000 clones, about 81% of which are singletons. The ten largest clonotypes hold approximately 15% of the sample.

The full study reports these points: Baseline clonality was found to be higher than that of age-matched healthy donors and was strongly correlated with circulating CD8+ T-cell counts. Sampling times were not matched between sustained-remission and progressing patients, and lymph node repertoires were not studied. At ibrutinib response clonality went up, during sustained remission it held steady, and at progression it dropped back toward baseline. Public clonotypes were found to be uncommon and were observed to contract or remain stable during treatment; the increase in clonality was shown to reflect expansion of private clonotypes at ibrutinib response.

Sequences SGHAT (CDR1) and FQNNGV (CDR2) are obtained from the germline V gene. Germline trimming amounts to 1 base on V and 4 bases on J, with 9 as the count of junction bases outside the gene matches. Reading from cysteine to phenylalanine, the CDR3 counts 18 amino acids. Only the CDR3 DNA stays, 54 bases, in frame from base 1. Regarding this clone: Its antigen target is currently unknown. No base-level quality is on record; no much larger clone is a single base apart.

This sample comprised PBMCs, obtained before ibrutinib treatment. The receptor was isolated from a human donor with chronic lymphocytic leukemia. The rearranged chain carries TRBV11-2 and TRBJ2-7, and TRBD2 matches 14 of the central bases. The bases are TGTGCCAGCAGCTTAGCGGGGACTAGCGGGAGAAGTTCATACGAGCAGTACTTC. The encoded protein is CASSLAGTSGRSSYEQYF.